The 14 T cell receptor beta chains listed next were all sequenced from one sample in a study of T cell changes during pregnancy in multiple sclerosis. TCRdb keeps only in-frame clones here, not all; method: immunoSEQ multiplex PCR. Of around 50,000 clones in the sample, more than 85% were seen once. The input for sequencing was peripheral blood, taken after pregnancy. These receptors were collected from a female donor in good health, enrolled as a control in a pregnancy study.

The J gene is TRBJ2-3, the V gene TRBV30; D possibly corresponds to TRBD2 (5 bases). The CDR3 has 16 amino acids. V was trimmed by 2 bases and J by 0 bases, leaving 15 bases between them. The V gene's germline CDR1 is GTSNPN and CDR2 SVGIG (reference sequence). The CDR3 is CAWSIRGRSSTDTQYF. The CDR3 region has the DNA TGTGCCTGGAGTATACGTGGGAGATCGAGCACAGATACGCAGTATTTT.

J is TRBJ2-6 and V is TRBV15, with unresolved D. Looked up from germline, CDR1 is LNHNV and CDR2 is YYDKDF (reference sequence). The germline V and J ends were trimmed by 4 bases and 0 bases, with 13 bases remaining between them. The CDR3 has 17 amino acids. The CDR3 coding sequence is TGTGCCACCAGCACAGACAATTACTCCTCTGGGGCCAACGTCCTGACTTTC. This translates into CATSTDNYSSGANVLTF.

The chain uses TRBV6-1 and TRBJ1-2; D is uncertain. Germline-derived CDR1 and CDR2 are MNHNS and SASEGT. Trimming left V 2 bases short and J 4 bases short, with 14 bases between. The CDR3 has 15 amino acids. Here the CDR3 reads CASSENMGGFYGYTF. In DNA form, the CDR3 reads TGTGCCAGCAGTGAAAATATGGGAGGATTCTATGGCTACACCTTC.

The V and J genes are TRBV27 and TRBJ2-3, with D maybe TRBD1 (6 bases). CDR3 length: 15 amino acids. Germline values: CDR1 MNHEY, CDR2 SMNVEV (reference sequence). V lost 3 bases, J lost 6 bases, and 16 bases lay in between. In DNA, the CDR3 is TGTGCCAGCAGTTTGGGGGCCGGGTTAGGTGATACGCAGTATTTT. Its protein product is CASSLGAGLGDTQYF.

This sequence joins TRBV7-2 and TRBJ2-1, with D perhaps matching TRBD2 (6 bases). Germline V lookup: CDR1 SGHTA, CDR2 FQGNSA. This CDR3 has 13 amino acids. The V gene lost 3 bases and the J gene lost 5 bases, with 8 bases spanning the gap. The CDR3 nucleotides are TGTGCCAGCAGCTTGGCTAGCGACAATGAGCAGTTCTTC. Amino acids: CASSLASDNEQFF.

This rearrangement joins TRBV7-2 to TRBJ1-2; maybe TRBD1 (5 bases). This CDR3 comprises 16 residues. CDR1 SGHTA and CDR2 FQGNSA come from the germline V gene. V lost 0 bases and J lost 2, with 13 bases in between. The CDR3 DNA sequence: TGTGCCAGCAGCTTAGCAACAGGCAGGTTAAACTATGGCTACACCTTC. Translating gives CASSLATGRLNYGYTF. Full variable domain (remainder filled in from reference TRBV7-2 and TRBJ1-2): GAGVSQSPSNKVTEKGKDVELRCDPISGHTALYWYRQSLGQGLEFLIYFQGNSAPDKSGLPSDRFSAERTGGSVSTLTIQRTQQEDSAVYLCASSLATGRLNYGYTFGSGTRLTVV.

The V gene is TRBV27, the J gene TRBJ2-2, with 10 bases lining up with TRBD2. V lost 2 bases and J lost 5; bases outside the gene matches: 5. There are 16 residues in the CDR3. Germline loops: CDR1 MNHEY, CDR2 SMNVEV (reference sequence). The CDR3 region is CASSLLQREGTGELFF. The CDR3 DNA follows: TGTGCCAGCAGTTTACTCCAGCGGGAGGGAACCGGGGAGCTGTTTTTT.

The DNA for the CDR3 is TGTGCCAGCAGTGGGTTGACAGGGCAGGGGGAGACCCAGTACTTC. This sequence encodes CASSGLTGQGETQYF. V and J are TRBV6-1 and TRBJ2-5; TRBD1 matches at 7 bases. Germline V gives CDR1 MNHNS, CDR2 SASEGT. The CDR3 has 15 residues. Trimming cost V 4 bases and J 5 bases; bases outside gene matches: 10.

The rearrangement uses TRBV5-6 and TRBJ2-7; D unclear. CDR1 is SGHDT and CDR2 is YYEEEE in the germline V gene. V dropped 1 base and J dropped 1 base, with 3 bases sitting between them. The CDR3 consists of 12 residues. This CDR3 reads CASSLSSYEQYF. The DNA of the CDR3 is TGTGCCAGCAGCTTGTCGTCCTACGAGCAGTACTTC.

This chain connects TRBV11-2 to TRBJ1-1; D is uncertain. V was pared by 6 bases and J by 1 base, with 12 bases between. CDR3 length: 14 residues. Germline V CDR1 and CDR2: SGHAT, FQNNGV. CDR3 amino acids: CASSRVRGNTEAFF. In DNA, the CDR3 is TGTGCCAGCAGTCGAGTACGGGGGAACACTGAAGCTTTCTTT. Full variable domain (remainder filled in from reference TRBV11-2 and TRBJ1-1): EAGVAQSPRYKIIEKRQSVAFWCNPISGHATLYWYQQILGQGPKLLIQFQNNGVVDDSQLPKDRFSAERLKGVDSTLKIQPAKLEDSAVYLCASSRVRGNTEAFFGQGTRLTVV.

The chain employs TRBV19 and TRBJ1-1; D perhaps matches TRBD1 (6 bases). This CDR3 has 15 residues. V lost 6 bases, J lost 0 bases, and 14 bases lay in between. Germline lookup yields CDR1 LNHDA and CDR2 SQIVND (reference sequence). The CDR3 DNA is TGTGCCAGTAGCAACGACAGGCGGGTGAACACTGAAGCTTTCTTT. Its translation is CASSNDRRVNTEAFF.

The chain employs TRBV11-2 and TRBJ2-2, with a possible D match to TRBD1 (6 bases). The length of the CDR3 is 14 residues. Germline values: CDR1 SGHAT, CDR2 FQNNGV. Trimming left V 5 bases short and J 10 bases short, with 17 bases between. CDR3 protein: CASSPGHRDSELFF. The CDR3 DNA reads as TGTGCCAGCAGCCCGGGACACCGGGATTCGGAGCTGTTTTTT.

A remark on this clone: Other DNA sequences in this sample translate to the same CDR3. The chain carries TRBV5-6 and TRBJ1-2, with 10 positions matching TRBD1. V lost 2 bases to trimming and J lost 5 bases; unmatched junction nucleotides: 9. Germline V CDR1 and CDR2: SGHDT, YYEEEE. This CDR3 is built from 16 residues. For the CDR3, the DNA is TGTGCCAGCAGCTTTTACGGGACAGGGGTAAATTATGGCTACACCTTC. This codes for CASSFYGTGVNYGYTF.

This clone appeared a few times. This chain uses TRBV2 with TRBJ1-6; D remains ambiguous. The CDR3 consists of 13 residues. Trimming took 4 bases from V and 7 from J, leaving 8 bases between them. The germline V gene encodes CDR1 SNHLY and CDR2 FYNNEI. CDR3 region: CASSGEQNSPLHF. The CDR3 DNA follows: TGTGCCAGCAGTGGCGAACAGAATTCACCCCTCCACTTT.